One TCR beta chain is described in this entry. This sample stems from a study of blood T cell repertoires in COVID-19. The wider study: COVID-19 samples from acute and convalescent phases originated in the United States, Italy and Spain. In each case, the material was cDNA or gDNA derived from T cells, B-cell-depleted T cells, or PBMCs.

CDR1 is SGHRS, CDR2 YFSETQ, per germline. The CDR3 is made up of 16 amino acids. V was clipped by 0 bases and J by 3 bases; unmatched bases: 5. Original methodology: Amplification from reference gene primers served as the basis for estimated nucleated cell counts. Some clones are missing from TCRdb's copy, which holds only in-frame ones; the method was immunoSEQ multiplex PCR. V and J calls and clone size follow that table, whereas D and trimming were derived from the DNA. The sample lists approximately 200,000 clones; roughly 90% were seen once. The sequenced material came from peripheral blood. V gene TRBV5-1 combines with J gene TRBJ1-4; 7 positions agree with TRBD1. This TCR derives from a man aged 35-49 years with active or convalescent COVID-19. This CDR3 is CASSLAPGQPNEKLFF. In nucleotides, the CDR3 is TGCGCCAGCAGCTTGGCCCCGGGACAGCCTAATGAAAAACTGTTTTTT.